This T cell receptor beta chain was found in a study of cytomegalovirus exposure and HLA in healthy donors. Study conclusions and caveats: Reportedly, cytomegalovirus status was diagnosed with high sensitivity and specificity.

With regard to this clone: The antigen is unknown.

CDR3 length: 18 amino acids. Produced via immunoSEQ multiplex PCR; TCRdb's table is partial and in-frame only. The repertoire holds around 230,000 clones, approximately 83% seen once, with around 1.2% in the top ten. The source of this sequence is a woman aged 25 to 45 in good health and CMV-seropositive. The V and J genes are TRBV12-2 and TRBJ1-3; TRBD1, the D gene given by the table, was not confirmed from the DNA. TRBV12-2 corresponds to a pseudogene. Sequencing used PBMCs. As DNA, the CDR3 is TGTGCAAGTCGCCTCCGGGACAGGGGTTCACTCTCTGGAAACACCATATATTTT. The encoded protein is CASRLRDRGSLSGNTIYF.